The rows below give T cell receptor beta chains drawn from one sample of a study of blood T cell repertoires in COVID-19. The protocol was immunoSEQ multiplex PCR, while the TCRdb copy is restricted to in-frame clones and leaves out a portion. The sample carries fewer than 450,000 clones, roughly 90% recorded once. Input material: PBMCs or T cells enriched from blood (not recorded which). These TCRs come from a middle-aged woman with acute COVID-19. CDR3s include the opening cysteine and the closing phenylalanine or tryptophan. Each record gives: V gene, J gene, CDR3 protein.

TRBV6-6	TRBJ1-6	CASSYGAGNSPLHF
TRBV2	TRBJ2-1	CASTREGDNEQFF
TRBV7-8	TRBJ2-1	CASSLARGGYNEQFF
TRBV19	TRBJ2-7	CASSAAVRGYEQYF
TRBV2	TRBJ2-5	CASSSRGRGETQYF
TRBV20-1	TRBJ2-1	CSATGFNEQFF
TRBV4-2	TRBJ1-1	CASSPQGGTEAFF
TRBV2	TRBJ1-5	CAVASAGGYSNQPQHF
TRBV4-1	TRBJ2-7	CASSQDTRGPSSYEQYF
TRBV5-1	TRBJ1-4	CASSPFNSATNEKLFF
TRBV7-2	TRBJ1-6	CASSLGGSSYNSPLHF
TRBV2	TRBJ2-3	CASSRLGDTQYF
TRBV19	TRBJ2-7	CASGGVTGSYEQYF
TRBV6-5	TRBJ2-7	CASRLDGNYEQYF
TRBV27	TRBJ1-1	CASSYYRENTEAFF
TRBV7-6	TRBJ2-7	CASSLEQGDEQYF
TRBV5-1	TRBJ2-7	CASSLVEGASEQYF
TRBV3-1/TRBV3-2	TRBJ1-2	CASSQRGQFFSKGQYGYTF
TRBV5-4	TRBJ1-2	CASSLQGSNYGYTF
TRBV7-9	TRBJ1-2	CASSLRGQEGRYGYTF
TRBV7-2	TRBJ2-5	CASSLAAYQETQYF
TRBV19	TRBJ1-5	CASMRDRGDQPQHF
TRBV11-2	TRBJ2-5	CASSLGGLTQETQYF
TRBV5-1	TRBJ1-1	CASTLTGTADGTEAFF
TRBV5-5	TRBJ2-5	CASSLTGEVSETQYF
TRBV10-1	TRBJ2-1	CASSDPGTQQFF
TRBV10-3	TRBJ2-5	CAIGTSDGSTQYF
TRBV5-5	TRBJ1-1	CASSLGWQGTEAFF
TRBV23-1	TRBJ2-5	CASSQPRLTQYF
TRBV18	TRBJ2-1	CASSPLGGGTYNEQFF
TRBV7-2	TRBJ2-1	CASSSRLAGATNEQFF
TRBV11-2	TRBJ2-3	CASSFSGGIATTDTQYF
TRBV15	TRBJ2-2	CATSREQGIGELFF
TRBV5-1	TRBJ1-1	CASSWGQPNTEAFF
TRBV5-6	TRBJ2-1	CASSLARGGEQFF
TRBV19	TRBJ2-4	CASQYDRDGKNIQYF
TRBV19	TRBJ1-5	CASSSDRVGNQPQHF
TRBV19	TRBJ2-3	CASRDLAGVTDTQYF
TRBV6-1	TRBJ1-4	CASSEDYMGEKLFF
TRBV3-1/TRBV3-2	TRBJ1-1	CASSQGDRLYTEAFF
TRBV5-1	TRBJ1-2	CASSSGGAVGYTF
TRBV19	TRBJ1-1	CASSPGPGGGRRTEAFF
TRBV14	TRBJ2-3	CASSQRLGQSTDTQYF
TRBV18	TRBJ1-2	CASSPMGANYGYTF
TRBV24-1	TRBJ1-2	CATSDSTNPGTLYGYTF